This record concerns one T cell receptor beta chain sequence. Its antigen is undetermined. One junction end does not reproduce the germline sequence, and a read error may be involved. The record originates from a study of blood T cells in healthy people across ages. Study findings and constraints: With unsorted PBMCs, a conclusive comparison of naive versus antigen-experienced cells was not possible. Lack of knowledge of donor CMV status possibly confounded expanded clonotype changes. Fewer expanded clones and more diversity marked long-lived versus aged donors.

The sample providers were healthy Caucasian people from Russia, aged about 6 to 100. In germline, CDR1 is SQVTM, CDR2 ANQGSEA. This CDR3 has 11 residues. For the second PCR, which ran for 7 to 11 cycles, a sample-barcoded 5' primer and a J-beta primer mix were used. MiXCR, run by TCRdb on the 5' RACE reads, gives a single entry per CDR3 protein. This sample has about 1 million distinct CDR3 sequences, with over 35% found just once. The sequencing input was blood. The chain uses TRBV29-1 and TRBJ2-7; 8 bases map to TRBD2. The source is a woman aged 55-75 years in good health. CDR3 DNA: TGCAGCGGTGAAAGTCCGGGAGGGTGGTACTTC. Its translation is CSGESPGGWYF.